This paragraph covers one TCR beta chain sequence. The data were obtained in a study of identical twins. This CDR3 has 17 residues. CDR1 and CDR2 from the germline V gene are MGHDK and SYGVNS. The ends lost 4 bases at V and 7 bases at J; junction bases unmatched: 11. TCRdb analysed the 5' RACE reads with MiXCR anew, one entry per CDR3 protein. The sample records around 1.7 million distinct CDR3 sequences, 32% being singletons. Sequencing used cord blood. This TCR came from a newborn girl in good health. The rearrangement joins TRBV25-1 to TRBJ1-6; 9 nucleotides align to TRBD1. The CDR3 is CASSGGTGSGGNSPLHF. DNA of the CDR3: TGTGCCAGCAGTGGGGGGACAGGGAGCGGGGGAAATTCACCCCTCCACTTT.